Shown below are 28 T cell receptor beta chains from a single sample sequenced in a study of cytomegalovirus exposure and HLA in healthy donors. Vbeta (60) and Jbeta (13) primers were used in the PCR. Profiling relied on immunoSEQ multiplex PCR, and the TCRdb table lists in-frame clones only, not all of them. Among roughly 120,000 clones listed, 78% were seen once. Sequencing input: PBMCs. These receptors were collected from a woman in her thirties in good health and CMV-seropositive.

This clone was counted a single time. The chain is built from TRBV28 and TRBJ1-2; D call uncertain. This CDR3 region has 13 residues. V lost 10 bases to trimming and J lost 4 bases, with 16 bases between them. Germline V CDR1 and CDR2: MDHEN, SYDVKM. CDR3: CATRTSSTYGYTF. CDR3 bases: TGTGCCACCCGGACTTCTTCCACCTATGGCTACACCTTC.

V usage is TRBV7-9 and J usage is TRBJ1-5; 7 bases align to TRBD1. Germline-derived CDR1 and CDR2 are SEHNR and FQNEAQ (reference sequence). J gave up 5 bases and V 4 bases, and 11 bases lay outside the gene matches. CDR3 size: 16 residues. The CDR3 reads CASSSEGRGTYQPQHF. CDR3 in DNA: TGTGCCAGCAGCTCGGAGGGCAGGGGGACCTATCAGCCCCAGCATTTT.

The chain is built from TRBV19 and TRBJ1-3, with a weak D call TRBD1 (5 bases). This CDR3 is built from 14 residues. V shed 7 bases and J shed 3 bases, with 13 bases lying between them. Germline V gene lookup returns CDR1 LNHDA and CDR2 SQIVND (reference sequence). The CDR3 spells CASTKPGVGNTIYF. The CDR3 DNA sequence: TGTGCCAGTACCAAACCGGGGGTTGGAAACACCATATATTTT. Full variable domain (outside the CDR3, taken from reference TRBV19 and TRBJ1-3): DGGITQSPKYLFRKEGQNVTLSCEQNLNHDAMYWYRQDPGQGLRLIYYSQIVNDFQKGDIAEGYSVSREKKESFPLTVTSAQKNPTAFYLCASTKPGVGNTIYFGEGSWLTVV.

This chain links TRBV13 with TRBJ1-2, with 8 bases identical to TRBD1. J was trimmed by 13 bases and V by 2 bases; bases with no gene match: 15. Germline assignment: CDR1 PRHDT and CDR2 FYEKMQ (reference sequence). The CDR3 is made up of 15 amino acids. CDR3 DNA sequence: TGTGCCAGCAGCTTACTTCTTCCGGGACAGGCGGGATGCACCTTC. It yields the protein CASSLLLPGQAGCTF.

This clone was seen only once. The chain carries TRBV28 and TRBJ2-7; 8 bases fit TRBD1. The V segment lost 6 bases and the J segment 1 base; nucleotides outside the gene matches: 8. Germline CDR1 MDHEN, CDR2 SYDVKM. This CDR3 has 15 amino acids. CDR3 residues: CASSQGQGWSYEQYF. The CDR3 DNA sequence: TGTGCCAGCAGCCAAGGACAGGGATGGTCCTACGAGCAGTACTTC.

The chain joins TRBV7-2 to TRBJ2-5; D unclear. This CDR3 has 14 amino acids. CDR1 SGHTA and CDR2 FQGNSA come from the germline V gene. V lost 0 bases and J 1 base, leaving 6 bases between the germline ends. In nucleotides, the CDR3 is TGTGCCAGCAGCTTAGCGTGGAGCCAAGAGACCCAGTACTTC. Translation: CASSLAWSQETQYF.

This chain joins TRBV5-4 and TRBJ2-1; 10 nucleotides line up with TRBD1. With 7 bases clipped from V and 4 bases from J, the junction kept 8 bases outside the gene matches. CDR3 size: 15 residues. The germline V gene has CDR1 SGHNT and CDR2 YYREEE (reference sequence). The CDR3 nucleotides read TGTGCCAGCTACCCCCCGGGACAGGGGTACAATGAGCAGTTCTTC. It is translated as CASYPPGQGYNEQFF.

The V gene is TRBV27, the J gene TRBJ2-3, with D hard to call. The CDR3 contains 15 residues. Trimming stripped 1 base from V and 1 base from J, with 9 bases between. The V gene's germline CDR1 is MNHEY and CDR2 SMNVEV (reference sequence). This chain's CDR3 is CASSLWPEGTDTQYF. DNA for the CDR3: TGTGCCAGCAGTTTATGGCCCGAGGGCACAGATACGCAGTATTTT.

The chain joins TRBV4-1 to TRBJ1-3; D possibly corresponds to TRBD1 (6 bases). V was cut by 4 bases and J by 1 base, with 17 bases left in between. The germline gives CDR1 MGHRA, CDR2 YSYEKL. The CDR3 is 17 amino acids. CDR3 in DNA: TGCGCCAGCAGCCCAGGGGCAGGAAGAAGATCTGGAAACACCATATATTTT. The encoded protein is CASSPGAGRRSGNTIYF.

V and J are TRBV5-6 and TRBJ2-7; tentative D call: TRBD1 (5 bases). V was cut by 0 bases and J by 2 bases, with 6 bases left in between. In germline, CDR1 is SGHDT, CDR2 YYEEEE. This CDR3 contains 13 residues. CDR3 region: CASSLGGPYEQYF. CDR3 sequence (DNA): TGTGCCAGCAGCTTGGGGGGCCCCTACGAGCAGTACTTC.

The sample holds a few counts of this clone. V usage is TRBV4-2 and J usage is TRBJ2-3; 14 bases map to TRBD2. Germline V lookup: CDR1 LGHNA, CDR2 YNFKEQ. V shed 2 bases, J shed 2 bases, and the junction held 6 bases outside the gene matches. CDR3 length equals 18 residues. The CDR3 nucleotides are TGTGCCAGCAGCCAAATGACTAGCGGGGGGGCCGTCACAGATACGCAGTATTTT. Amino acid sequence: CASSQMTSGGAVTDTQYF.

This chain links TRBV5-1 with TRBJ1-2; 8 nucleotides align to TRBD1. This CDR3 spans 14 amino acids. V gave up 0 bases and J gave up 5 bases; unmatched junction bases: 3. CDR1 is SGHRS, CDR2 YFSETQ, per germline. CDR3 nucleotide sequence: TGCGCCAGCAGCTTGGGGCAGGGGGCATATGGCTACACCTTC. It translates to CASSLGQGAYGYTF. Variable domain in full (rest from reference TRBV5-1 and TRBJ1-2): KAGVTQTPRYLIKTRGQQVTLSCSPISGHRSVSWYQQTPGQGLQFLFEYFSETQRNKGNFPGRFSGRQFSNSRSEMNVSTLELGDSALYLCASSLGQGAYGYTFGSGTRLTVV.

This clone occurred a few times. This chain links TRBV28 with TRBJ1-3, with D perhaps TRBD1 (6 bases). In germline, CDR1 is MDHEN, CDR2 SYDVKM. The CDR3 runs to 15 residues. V gave up 5 bases and J gave up 4 bases, with 15 bases separating them. CDR3 sequence reads: CASSPHAGVGNTIYF. CDR3 in DNA: TGTGCCAGCAGTCCGCATGCAGGGGTAGGAAACACCATATATTTT.

The J gene is TRBJ1-6, the V gene TRBV7-9; 7 nucleotides line up with TRBD1. This CDR3 is 18 amino acids long. Germline CDR1 and CDR2: SEHNR and FQNEAQ (reference sequence). V dropped 0 bases and J dropped 2; count of bases not matched to a gene: 7. The CDR3 reads CASSLASLGTAYNSPLHF. CDR3 coding DNA: TGTGCCAGCAGCTTAGCTTCCCTCGGGACAGCCTATAATTCACCCCTCCACTTT.

This clone was seen only a few times. The chain links TRBV2 to TRBJ2-1; TRBD2 might be the D (6 bases). Trimming cost V 2 bases and J 3 bases, with 14 bases left between them. The V gene's germline CDR1 is SNHLY and CDR2 FYNNEI. The length of the CDR3 is 16 residues. The DNA for the CDR3 is TGTGCCAGCAGTGAACCGGGGACGGGGGTCTACAATGAGCAGTTCTTC. Translation gives CASSEPGTGVYNEQFF.

This clone was found once. This sequence joins TRBV10-3 and TRBJ2-3; maybe TRBD2 (6 bases). With 2 bases removed from V and 6 bases from J, the gap between germline ends came to 21 bases. Germline V gives CDR1 ENHRY, CDR2 SYGVKD. CDR3 length: 17 amino acids. This CDR3 reads CAISEPMLAPEGDTQYF. As DNA, the CDR3 is TGTGCCATCAGTGAGCCCATGCTAGCGCCCGAGGGGGATACGCAGTATTTT.

The chain has TRBV4-3 and TRBJ2-7; TRBD1 matches at 9 bases. V shed 3 bases and J 8 bases; nucleotides not matched to a gene: 11. Germline lookup yields CDR1 LGHNA and CDR2 YSLEER. The CDR3 contains 15 residues. For the CDR3, the DNA is TGCGCCAGCAGCCAGGACAGGACAGGGGCTACGAAGCAGTACTTC. This gives the protein CASSQDRTGATKQYF.

The rearrangement uses TRBV5-1 and TRBJ2-1, with D perhaps TRBD2 (5 bases). Germline assignment: CDR1 SGHRS and CDR2 YFSETQ. The CDR3 sequence is 17 residues long. Trimming took 10 bases from V and 8 from J, leaving 31 bases between them. In DNA form, the CDR3 reads TGCGCCTCACTGCCGAACCCGCCCTGGGCGGGTTCGGATGAGCAGTTCTTC. Protein product: CASLPNPPWAGSDEQFF.

The chain uses TRBV18 and TRBJ1-3; 9 positions match TRBD1. The CDR3 contains 16 residues. In germline, CDR1 is KGHSH, CDR2 LQKENI. The junction had 10 bases not matched to a gene; V was cut back by 6 bases and J by 4 bases. CDR3 nucleotide sequence: TGTGCCAGCTCCCAAAGGACAGGGGAATCCGGAAACACCATATATTTT. Its protein is CASSQRTGESGNTIYF.

The chain combines TRBV5-6 with TRBJ2-5; a possible D gene is TRBD2 (6 bases). The CDR3 consists of 15 residues. Trimming removed 4 bases at V and 1 base at J, with 14 bases between. Germline V gene data show CDR1 as SGHDT and CDR2 as YYEEEE. The CDR3 sequence: CASSVAGRLQETQYF. CDR3 sequence (DNA): TGTGCCAGCAGCGTTGCAGGGAGGCTCCAAGAGACCCAGTACTTC.

This clone was recorded only once. The chain links TRBV5-1 to TRBJ2-3, with 14 bases that match TRBD2. V shed 3 bases, J shed 2 bases, and the junction held 5 bases outside the gene matches. The CDR3 contains 17 residues. Germline CDR1 SGHRS, CDR2 YFSETQ. CDR3 region: CASSSGTSGGVTDTQYF. The DNA of the CDR3 is TGCGCCAGCAGCTCTGGGACTAGCGGGGGAGTCACAGATACGCAGTATTTT.

This chain joins TRBV5-1 and TRBJ2-5; 7 nucleotides align to TRBD1. The CDR3 length is 13 residues. Germline lookup yields CDR1 SGHRS and CDR2 YFSETQ. The junction had 3 bases not matched to a gene; V was cut back by 7 bases and J by 0 bases. CDR3 region: CASGTGDQETQYF. The CDR3 DNA sequence: TGCGCCAGCGGCACAGGGGACCAAGAGACCCAGTACTTC.

This clone was observed a few times. The same CDR3 also results from other DNA sequences found in this sample. This chain links TRBV18 with TRBJ2-7; 8 bases line up with TRBD1. The CDR3 is made up of 13 amino acids. Losses at the gene ends were 1 base for V and 6 bases for J; bases not matched to a gene: 2. Germline V gene sequence: CDR1 KGHSH, CDR2 LQKENI. The CDR3 region has the DNA TGTGCCAGCTCACCACGAGACAGGGGCGAGCAGTACTTC. Its translation is CASSPRDRGEQYF.

J is TRBJ2-1 and V is TRBV9, with 10 bases identical to TRBD2. The ends lost 3 bases at V and 2 bases at J; junction bases unmatched: 8. The CDR3 sequence is 17 residues long. Germline-derived CDR1 and CDR2 are SGDLS and YYNGEE. The CDR3 spells CASSADLAGETYNEQFF. The CDR3 DNA reads TGTGCCAGCAGCGCTGACCTAGCGGGGGAAACCTACAATGAGCAGTTCTTC.

The chain combines TRBV5-4 with TRBJ2-5; 9 bases line up with TRBD2. The V segment lost 0 bases and the J segment 4 bases; nucleotides outside the gene matches: 7. This CDR3 comprises 16 residues. CDR1 is SGHNT and CDR2 is YYREEE in the germline V gene (reference sequence). In DNA, the CDR3 is TGTGCCAGCAGCTTGGGGTTAGCGGGGGCCTTAGAGACCCAGTACTTC. Encoded protein: CASSLGLAGALETQYF. The full variable domain, in which reference TRBV5-4 and TRBJ2-5 provide the parts outside the CDR3, is ETGVTQSPTHLIKTRGQQVTLRCSSQSGHNTVSWYQQALGQGPQFIFQYYREEENGRGNFPPRFSGLQFPNYSSELNVNALELDDSALYLCASSLGLAGALETQYFGPGTRLLVL.

The chain joins TRBV2 to TRBJ1-4, with D unresolved. Trimming removed 2 bases from V and 14 bases from J, with 9 bases in between. This CDR3 region has 11 residues. CDR1 and CDR2 (germline): SNHLY, FYNNEI. The CDR3 DNA follows: TGTGCCAGCAGTGAACAATCCGGGCTGTTTTTT. Protein: CASSEQSGLFF.

The rearrangement links TRBV28 to TRBJ1-3; 8 bases map to TRBD1. The V and J ends lost 0 bases and 3 bases, in that order; junction bases with no gene match: 4. The CDR3 loop spans 16 amino acids. The V gene's germline CDR1 is MDHEN and CDR2 SYDVKM. The CDR3 coding sequence is TGTGCCAGCAGTTTATGGCGACAGGGGTTTGGAAACACCATATATTTT. Translating gives CASSLWRQGFGNTIYF. The full variable domain, completed using reference TRBV28 and TRBJ1-3, is DVKVTQSSRYLVKRTGEKVFLECVQDMDHENMFWYRQDPGLGLRLIYFSYDVKMKEKGDIPEGYSVSREKKERFSLILESASTNQTSMYLCASSLWRQGFGNTIYFGEGSWLTVV.

The J gene is TRBJ2-7, the V gene TRBV5-4, with D possibly TRBD1 on 6 matching bases. Germline assignment: CDR1 SGHNT and CDR2 YYREEE (reference sequence). Deletions cut 1 base from V and 3 bases from J, with 11 bases between. This CDR3 comprises 14 residues. The CDR3 DNA is TGTGCCAGCAGCTTGAGGAACAGGGACTACGAGCAGTACTTC. Encoded protein: CASSLRNRDYEQYF.